This T cell receptor (beta chain) was observed in a study of cytomegalovirus exposure and HLA in healthy donors. Primers for the PCR totalled 60 Vbeta and 13 Jbeta. Assay: immunoSEQ multiplex PCR; the TCRdb copy retains only in-frame clones and omits some. The sample yields some 98,000 clones, approximately 78% seen once. CDR3 length equals 14 residues. The germline V gene encodes CDR1 MDHEN and CDR2 SYDVKM. With 5 bases clipped from V and 9 bases from J, the junction kept 8 bases outside the gene matches. The TCR was taken from a middle-aged man in good health and CMV-seronegative. Input material: PBMCs. The V and J genes are TRBV28 and TRBJ1-5; 9 nucleotides line up with TRBD1. CDR3 sequence reads: CASSQLGQGWPQHF. The DNA for the CDR3 is TGTGCCAGCAGTCAACTGGGACAGGGATGGCCCCAGCATTTT.